This TCR beta chain was retrieved from a study of graft-versus-host responses after intestinal transplantation. General study findings and limits: Peak levels of circulating GvH clones tracked with early post-transplant HvG declines.

This clone was seen only once. Its antigen is unidentified. TCRdb keeps only in-frame clones here, not all; method: immunoSEQ multiplex PCR. The table records 84,000 or so clones, around nine tenths of them present only once. The receptor was isolated from a human donor who received an intestinal transplant. The source material was unstimulated CD4+ T cells sorted from spleen or lymph node cells, sampled before intestinal transplant.

CDR3 amino acids: CASSSSGTGVYEQYF. In DNA form, the CDR3 reads TGTGCCAGCAGTTCCTCCGGGACAGGGGTTTACGAGCAGTACTTC. V usage is TRBV27 and J usage is TRBJ2-7; 10 positions match TRBD1. The CDR3 loop spans 15 amino acids. Germline CDR1 reads MNHEY; CDR2 reads SMNVEV (reference sequence). The V gene end was trimmed by 4 bases and the J gene end by 4 bases; junction bases not matched to a gene: 7.